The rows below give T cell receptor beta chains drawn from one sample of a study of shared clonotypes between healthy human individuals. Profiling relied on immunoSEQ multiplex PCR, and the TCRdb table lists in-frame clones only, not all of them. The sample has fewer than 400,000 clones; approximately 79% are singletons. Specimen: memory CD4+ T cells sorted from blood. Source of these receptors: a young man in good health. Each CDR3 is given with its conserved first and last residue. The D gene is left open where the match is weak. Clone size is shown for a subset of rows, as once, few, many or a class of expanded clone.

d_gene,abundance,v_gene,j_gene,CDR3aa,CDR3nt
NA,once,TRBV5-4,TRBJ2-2,CASSFPTRTGELFF,TGTGCCAGCAGCTTCCCCACTAGGACCGGGGAGCTGTTTTTT
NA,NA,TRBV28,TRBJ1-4,CASSNRVTNEKLFF,TGTGCCAGCAGTAACAGGGTAACTAATGAAAAACTGTTTTTT
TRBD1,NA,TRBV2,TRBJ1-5,CASSRDSQQPQHF,TGTGCCAGCAGTCGGGACAGTCAACAGCCCCAGCATTTT
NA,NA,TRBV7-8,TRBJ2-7,CASSSFAGMGSYEQYF,TGTGCCAGCAGCTCGTTCGCAGGTATGGGCTCCTACGAGCAGTACTTC
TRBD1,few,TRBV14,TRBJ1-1,CASSHLQGKGTGTEAFF,TGTGCCAGCAGCCACCTACAGGGGAAAGGAACAGGTACTGAAGCTTTCTTT
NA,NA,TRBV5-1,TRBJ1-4,CASSAEGRTNEKLFF,TGCGCCAGCAGCGCAGAGGGGCGGACTAATGAAAAACTGTTTTTT
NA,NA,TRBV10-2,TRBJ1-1,CASSESDTRAEAFF,TGCGCCAGCAGTGAGTCCGACACCAGGGCTGAAGCTTTCTTT
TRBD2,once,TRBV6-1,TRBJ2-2,CASTVAGGSGELFF,TGTGCCAGCACCGTAGCGGGAGGGAGCGGGGAGCTGTTTTTT
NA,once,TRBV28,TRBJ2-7,CASRPTRSGGVSSYEQYF,TGTGCCAGCAGGCCTACCCGGTCAGGAGGGGTTAGCTCCTACGAGCAGTACTTC
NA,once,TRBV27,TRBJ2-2,CASSLAGAVESGELFF,TGTGCCAGCAGTCTAGCCGGAGCGGTTGAAAGCGGGGAGCTGTTTTTT
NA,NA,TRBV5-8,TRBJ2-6,CASSFSGVPSGANVLTF,TGTGCCAGCAGCTTCTCAGGGGTTCCCTCTGGGGCCAACGTCCTGACTTTC
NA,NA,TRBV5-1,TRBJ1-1,CASSLAGPADTEAFF,TGCGCCAGCAGCTTGGCTGGCCCCGCGGACACTGAAGCTTTCTTT
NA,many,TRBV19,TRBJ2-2,CATADANTGELFF,TGTGCCACCGCAGATGCGAACACCGGGGAGCTGTTTTTT
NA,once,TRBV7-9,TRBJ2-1,CASSSGGPSSYNEQFF,TGTGCCAGCAGCTCCGGGGGGCCCAGCTCCTACAATGAGCAGTTCTTC
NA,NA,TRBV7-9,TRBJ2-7,CASSPHHSGKDYEQYF,TGTGCCAGCAGCCCCCACCATTCGGGTAAGGACTACGAGCAGTACTTC
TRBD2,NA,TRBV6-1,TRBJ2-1,CASSEALSGGDNEQFF,TGTGCCAGCAGTGAAGCTCTTAGCGGGGGGGACAATGAGCAGTTCTTC
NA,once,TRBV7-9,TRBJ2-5,CASSFRETQYF,TGTGCCAGCAGCTTTCGGGAGACCCAGTACTTC
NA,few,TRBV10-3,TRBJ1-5,CAISDGGQGRHF,TGTGCCATCAGTGATGGTGGGCAGGGGCGGCATTTT
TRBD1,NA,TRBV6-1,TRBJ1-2,CASSEALGDRGHGYTF,TGTGCCAGCAGTGAAGCGCTGGGGGACAGGGGGCATGGCTACACCTTC
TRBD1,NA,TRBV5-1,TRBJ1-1,CASSSLGQGTEAFF,TGCGCCAGCAGCTCCCTAGGACAGGGGACTGAAGCTTTCTTT
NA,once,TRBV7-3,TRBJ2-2,CASSPSKGELFF,TGTGCCAGCAGCCCCTCTAAGGGGGAGCTGTTTTTT
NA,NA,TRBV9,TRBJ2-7,CASSVGRVATEQYF,TGTGCCAGCAGCGTAGGGCGGGTTGCGACAGAGCAGTACTTC
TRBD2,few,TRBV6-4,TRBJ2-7,CASSDSTGGRTYEQYF,TGTGCCAGCAGTGACTCGACTGGCGGGAGGACGTACGAGCAGTACTTC
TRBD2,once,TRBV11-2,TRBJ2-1,CASSGSAGALEQFF,TGTGCCAGCTCCGGGTCCGCGGGAGCGCTTGAGCAGTTCTTC
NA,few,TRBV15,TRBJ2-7,CATSRDRTAGGEQYF,TGTGCCACCAGCAGAGATCGAACAGCCGGGGGCGAGCAGTACTTC
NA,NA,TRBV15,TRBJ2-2,CATSVARGQGITGELFF,TGTGCCACCAGCGTAGCCCGCGGGCAGGGTATCACCGGGGAGCTGTTTTTT
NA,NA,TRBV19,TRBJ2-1,CATSNRHGSRYNEQFF,TGTGCCACTAGCAACCGTCACGGGAGTAGATACAATGAGCAGTTCTTC
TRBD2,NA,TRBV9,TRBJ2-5,CASSAGTSGRGETQYF,TGTGCCAGCAGCGCGGGGACTAGCGGGAGAGGAGAGACCCAGTACTTC
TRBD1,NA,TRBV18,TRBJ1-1,CASSPWGQLNTEAFF,TGTGCCAGCTCACCATGGGGACAGCTGAACACTGAAGCTTTCTTT
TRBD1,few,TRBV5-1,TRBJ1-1,CASSFGQGTEAFF,TGCGCCAGCAGCTTCGGACAGGGCACTGAAGCTTTCTTT
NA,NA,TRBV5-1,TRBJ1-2,CASSLDGQSRGKF,TGCGCCAGCAGCTTGGACGGACAGTCACGGGGCAAGTTC
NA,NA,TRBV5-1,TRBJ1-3,CASSPTGSSSGNTIYF,TGCGCCAGCAGCCCAACGGGTTCGAGCTCTGGAAACACCATATATTTT
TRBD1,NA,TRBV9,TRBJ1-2,CASSVQGANYGYTF,TGTGCCAGCAGCGTACAGGGGGCTAACTATGGCTACACCTTC
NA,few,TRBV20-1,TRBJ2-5,CSAGYGETQYF,TGCAGTGCAGGGTACGGGGAGACCCAGTACTTC
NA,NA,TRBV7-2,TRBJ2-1,CASSSQGPFGNEQFF,TGTGCCAGCAGCTCCCAAGGGCCCTTCGGCAATGAGCAGTTCTTC
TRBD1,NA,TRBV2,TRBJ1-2,CASTANRGQGYTF,TGTGCCAGCACGGCGAACAGGGGGCAAGGCTACACCTTC
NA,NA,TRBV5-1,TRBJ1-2,CASRFGGSVINYGYTF,TGCGCCAGCAGGTTTGGTGGGTCAGTGATTAACTATGGCTACACCTTC
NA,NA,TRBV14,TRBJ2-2,CASSQDGMPPGGELFF,TGTGCCAGCAGCCAAGATGGGATGCCCCCCGGCGGGGAGCTGTTTTTT
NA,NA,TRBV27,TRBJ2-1,CATRDPGSYNEQFF,TGTGCCACCCGAGACCCCGGCTCCTACAATGAGCAGTTCTTC
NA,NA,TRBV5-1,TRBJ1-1,CASSLWTVENTEAFF,TGCGCCAGCAGCTTGTGGACGGTAGAGAACACTGAAGCTTTCTTT
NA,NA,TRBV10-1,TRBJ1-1,CASYTPQGSNTEAFF,TGCGCCAGCTACACTCCTCAGGGTTCGAACACTGAAGCTTTCTTT
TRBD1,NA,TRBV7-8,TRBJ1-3,CASSSTGTGLGNTIYF,TGTGCCAGCAGCTCTACCGGGACAGGGTTGGGAAACACCATATATTTT
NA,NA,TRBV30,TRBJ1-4,CAWARQEEKLFF,TGTGCCTGGGCAAGACAGGAAGAAAAACTGTTTTTT
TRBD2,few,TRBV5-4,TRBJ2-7,CASSWGGTSSYEQYF,TGTGCCAGCAGCTGGGGGGGGACTAGTTCCTACGAGCAGTACTTC
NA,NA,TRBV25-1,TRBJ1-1,CASSELQGRGRTEAFF,TGTGCCAGCAGTGAATTACAAGGCAGGGGAAGGACTGAAGCTTTCTTT
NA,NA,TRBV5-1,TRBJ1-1,CASSLEQNTEAFF,TGCGCCAGCAGCTTGGAGCAGAACACTGAAGCTTTCTTT
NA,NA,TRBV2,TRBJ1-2,CASSEQSGNEGGYTF,TGTGCCAGCAGTGAACAATCAGGGAATGAGGGTGGCTACACCTTC
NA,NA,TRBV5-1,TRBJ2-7,CASSYDGTSYEQYF,TGCGCCAGCAGCTACGACGGAACATCCTACGAGCAGTACTTC
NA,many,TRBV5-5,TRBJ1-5,CASSSRGGHDYGNQPQHF,TGTGCCAGCAGCTCAAGGGGGGGACATGACTATGGCAATCAGCCCCAGCATTTT
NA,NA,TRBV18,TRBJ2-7,CASSPPRGQGYEQYF,TGTGCCAGCTCACCCCCCCGGGGACAAGGCTACGAGCAGTACTTC
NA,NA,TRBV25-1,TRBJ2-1,CASSGRGSEANEQFF,TGTGCCAGCAGTGGAAGAGGGAGTGAGGCCAATGAGCAGTTCTTC
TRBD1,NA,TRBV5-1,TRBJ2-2,CASSGQGPPTGELFF,TGCGCCAGCAGCGGACAGGGGCCCCCCACCGGGGAGCTGTTTTTT
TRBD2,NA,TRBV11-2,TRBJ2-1,CASRLGLAGVGEQFF,TGTGCCAGCAGACTAGGACTAGCGGGAGTCGGAGAGCAGTTCTTC
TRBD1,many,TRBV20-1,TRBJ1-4,CSAAGQEKLFF,TGCAGTGCGGCGGGACAGGAAAAACTGTTTTTT
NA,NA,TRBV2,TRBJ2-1,CASSINEQFF,TGTGCCAGCAGTATCAATGAGCAGTTCTTC